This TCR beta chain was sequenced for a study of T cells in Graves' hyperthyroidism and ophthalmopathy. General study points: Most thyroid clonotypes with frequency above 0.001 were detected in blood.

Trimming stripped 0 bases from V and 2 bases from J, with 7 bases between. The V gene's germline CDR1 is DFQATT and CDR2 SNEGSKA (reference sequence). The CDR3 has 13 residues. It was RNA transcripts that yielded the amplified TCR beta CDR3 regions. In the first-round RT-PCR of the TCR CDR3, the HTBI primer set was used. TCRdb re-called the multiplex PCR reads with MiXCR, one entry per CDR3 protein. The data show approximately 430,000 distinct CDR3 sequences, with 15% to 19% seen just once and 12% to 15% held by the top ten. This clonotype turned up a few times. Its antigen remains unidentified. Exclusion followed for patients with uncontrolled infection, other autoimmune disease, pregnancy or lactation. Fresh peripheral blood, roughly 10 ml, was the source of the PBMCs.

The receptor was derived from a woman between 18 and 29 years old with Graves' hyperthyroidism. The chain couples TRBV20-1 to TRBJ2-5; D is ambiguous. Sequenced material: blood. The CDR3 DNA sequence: TGCAGTGCTAGAGATGCAGGTCAAGAGACCCAGTACTTC. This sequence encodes CSARDAGQETQYF.